Reported below is one T cell receptor (beta chain). Its antigen is not yet known. One base away there is no much larger clone; base qualities are not given. The cysteine opens and the phenylalanine closes a CDR3 of 16 amino acids. The CDR3 DNA has 48 bases and is translated from base 1. The CDR1 and CDR2 encoded by the germline V gene are SGDLS and YYNGEE. V loses 0 bases, J loses 5 bases, and the germline ends lie 15 bases apart. The immunoSEQ Assay, a bias-controlled multiplex PCR, was used to amplify TCRbeta CDR3 regions from genomic DNA. The study's own analysis went as follows. Within the assay, amplification of reference gene primers was used to estimate how many nucleated cells each sample contained. To quantify the absolute abundance of each unique TCRbeta CDR3 rearrangement, sequence reads were collapsed and filtered. For each sample, productive Simpson clonality was calculated by taking the square root of Simpson's diversity index across productive rearrangements. The table comes from immuneACCESS by way of TCRdb, which keeps in-frame sequences with V and J called. Part of the clones is missing from these tables; in studies checked, under half for an unresolved V gene and the rest for unknown reasons. V and J calls and clone size come straight from that table; D and trimming were deduced from the DNA. This sample lists some 42,000 clones; 70% to 90% were detected once. The ten largest clonotypes hold approximately 3.3% of the sample.

Each collaborating institution followed its own protocols to collect whole blood in K2EDTA tubes. For TCRbeta analysis, collaborators shipped samples in one of three forms: frozen whole blood, isolated PBMCs, or DNA extracted from either of those sample types. This sample was included in a study of blood T cell repertoires in COVID-19 (dated by TCRdb to 2020 to 2021). As for the study more broadly: Samples covering the acute and convalescent phases of COVID-19 were provided by collaborators in the United States, Italy and Spain. The sample metadata nearly always contained a de-identified subject ID, COVID-19 status, age in years and sex. The samples were drawn from the first 160 participants of the ongoing ImmuneRACE study and from 1,254 subjects provided by 6 global collaborators. The dataset comprised deeply sampled blood TCRbeta repertoires from subjects exposed to, actively infected with, or recovered from COVID-19. The repertoires were made available in a free public database intended to serve as a resource for research on the immune response to SARS-CoV-2. The prospective study material was composed of cDNA or gDNA derived from T cells, B-cell-depleted T cells, or PBMCs. Where available, HLA class I and class II types were taken from metadata supplied by the sample provider and were not determined by assay-based typing. Study-wide conclusions, independent of this receptor: The amount of clinical and demographic metadata varied by source and participant and was provided uncurated.

The receptor chain draws on TRBV9 and TRBJ2-1; matching of 6 bases hints at TRBD2 as the D gene. The sequence was collected from a human donor in a cohort sampled during active COVID-19. The sample consisted of peripheral blood. The CDR3 has the sequence CASSVVPEGLNNEQFF. The base sequence is TGTGCCAGCAGCGTAGTCCCGGAGGGGTTGAACAATGAGCAGTTCTTC.